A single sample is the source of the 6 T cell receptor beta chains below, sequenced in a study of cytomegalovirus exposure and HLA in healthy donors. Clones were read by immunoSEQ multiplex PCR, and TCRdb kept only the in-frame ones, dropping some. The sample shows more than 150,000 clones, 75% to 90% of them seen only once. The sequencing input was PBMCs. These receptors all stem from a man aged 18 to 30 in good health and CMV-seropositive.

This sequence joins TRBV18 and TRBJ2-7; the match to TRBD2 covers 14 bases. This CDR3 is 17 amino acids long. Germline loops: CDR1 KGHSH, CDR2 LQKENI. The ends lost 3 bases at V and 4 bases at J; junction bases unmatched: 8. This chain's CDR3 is CASSPAGGTSGRYEQYF. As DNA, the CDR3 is TGTGCCAGCTCACCCGCGGGGGGGACTAGCGGGAGATACGAGCAGTACTTC.

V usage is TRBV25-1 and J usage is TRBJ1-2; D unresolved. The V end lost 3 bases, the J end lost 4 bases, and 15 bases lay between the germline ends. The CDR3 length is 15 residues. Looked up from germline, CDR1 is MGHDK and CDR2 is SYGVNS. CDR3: CASSDPGMGLYGYTF. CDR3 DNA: TGTGCCAGCAGTGATCCGGGGATGGGCCTCTATGGCTACACCTTC.

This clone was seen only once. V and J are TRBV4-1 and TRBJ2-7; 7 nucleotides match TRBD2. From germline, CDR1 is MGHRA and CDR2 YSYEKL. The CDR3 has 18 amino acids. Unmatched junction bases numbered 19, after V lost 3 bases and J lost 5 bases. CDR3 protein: CASSHPRGEGRISDEQYF. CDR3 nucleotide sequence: TGCGCCAGCAGCCATCCCCGGGGGGAGGGAAGGATATCAGACGAGCAGTACTTC.

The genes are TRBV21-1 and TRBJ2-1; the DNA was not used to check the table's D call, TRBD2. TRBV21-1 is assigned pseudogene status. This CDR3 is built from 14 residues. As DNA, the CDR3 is TGTGCCAGCCCGGGACTAGCGGTAATGGATGAGCAGTTCTTC. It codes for CASPGLAVMDEQFF.

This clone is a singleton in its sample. The CDR3 sequence is CASSFRSGQGIRETQYF. The CDR3 region has the DNA TGTGCCAGCAGTTTTCGGTCCGGACAGGGGATTAGGGAGACCCAGTACTTC. The V and J genes are TRBV27 and TRBJ2-5; 9 bases are a match to TRBD1. The CDR3 contains 17 residues. Germline V gene lookup returns CDR1 MNHEY and CDR2 SMNVEV (reference sequence). V shed 3 bases, J shed 5 bases, and the junction held 13 bases outside the gene matches.

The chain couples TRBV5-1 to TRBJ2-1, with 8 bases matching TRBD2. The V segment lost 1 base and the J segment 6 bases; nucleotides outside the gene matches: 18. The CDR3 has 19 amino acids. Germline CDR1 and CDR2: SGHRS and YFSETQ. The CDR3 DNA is TGCGCCAGCAGCTTGAATTCGGCTAGCGGGCTATCCACGCTCAATGAGCAGTTCTTC. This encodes CASSLNSASGLSTLNEQFF.